This T cell receptor (beta chain) came from a study of cytomegalovirus exposure and HLA in healthy donors. Study outcomes and limitations: With DRB1 most and HLA-C fewest, TCR association rates differed between HLA loci in a later analysis.

60 Vbeta and 13 Jbeta primers were used in PCR. Produced via immunoSEQ multiplex PCR; TCRdb's table is partial and in-frame only. The profile shows about 89,000 clones, 76% of them singletons. As to this clone: As yet, its antigen is unknown.

The V end lost 5 bases, the J end lost 5 bases, and 12 bases lay between the germline ends. This CDR3 region has 13 residues. Germline V gene sequence: CDR1 LGHNA, CDR2 YSLEER. This receptor was identified in a male donor in good health and CMV-seronegative. The rearrangement uses TRBV4-3 and TRBJ1-1; D gene uncertain. Sequencing used PBMCs. CDR3 protein: CASSSKRRTEAFF. The CDR3 region has the DNA TGCGCCAGCAGCTCTAAGAGGCGAACTGAAGCTTTCTTT.